This T cell receptor (beta chain) was recorded in a study of blood T cells in healthy people across ages. Overall study: Template switching picked up about one barcoded beta molecule for each two T cells.

Regarding this clonotype: No antigen is known for it.

The CDR3 is 14 residues long. J was trimmed by 2 bases and V by 7 bases; bases with no gene match: 7. Study-level results: It was the long-lived donors that had more naive CD4+ cells and higher diversity than aged donors.

The use of a sample-barcoded 5' primer and a J-beta primer mix characterized a second PCR of roughly 6 to 11 cycles. Via MiXCR, TCRdb re-called the 5' RACE reads, giving one row per CDR3 protein. This sample has about 560,000 distinct CDR3 sequences, with about 28% found just once. These data were also reused for a study on T cells of mothers and their children. This second study notes: A few healthy Caucasian mothers gave samples, and so did their six children. Regardless of relatedness, pairs show thymic selection shaping TCR recombination output in a similar manner.

V gene TRBV12-3 or TRBV12-4 combines with J gene TRBJ1-1; TRBD1 matches 7 bases. This receptor was identified in a boy between 2 and 15 years old in good health. The material sequenced was blood. The CDR3 nucleotides read TGTGCCAGCACGCGACAGGGAGGAAACACTGAAGCTTTCTTT. Protein product: CASTRQGGNTEAFF.